These T cell receptor beta chains were read from a single sample in a study of blood T cell repertoires in COVID-19. Assay used: immunoSEQ multiplex PCR; TCRdb lists only in-frame clones, some missing. The sample includes about 300,000 clones, around 88% of them seen just once. Sequenced material: peripheral blood. The receptor set was obtained from a woman in her twenties or thirties with COVID-19, enrolled during active disease. CDR3s leave out the opening cysteine and the closing phenylalanine or tryptophan. The order of the fields is V gene, J gene, CDR3 protein.

v_gene: TRBV6-5
j_gene: TRBJ1-4
CDR3aa: ASSRRGTTNEKLF

v_gene: TRBV5-4
j_gene: TRBJ2-3
CDR3aa: ASSLWLGGVDTQY

v_gene: TRBV10-3
j_gene: TRBJ2-3
CDR3aa: AISLGLAGVTDTQY

v_gene: TRBV4-3
j_gene: TRBJ2-3
CDR3aa: ASSQGLAGSLTDTQY

v_gene: TRBV7-8
j_gene: TRBJ2-7
CDR3aa: ASSPGGTGSREQY

v_gene: TRBV7-3
j_gene: TRBJ2-2
CDR3aa: ASSFSGVNTGELF

v_gene: TRBV24-1
j_gene: TRBJ1-5
CDR3aa: ATSVTGNQPQH

v_gene: TRBV5-1
j_gene: TRBJ2-2
CDR3aa: ASSLPATGSGELF

v_gene: TRBV5-1
j_gene: TRBJ2-5
CDR3aa: ASSLQRRGEGTQY

v_gene: TRBV2
j_gene: TRBJ1-2
CDR3aa: ASSEFRGEGYGYT

v_gene: TRBV2
j_gene: TRBJ2-3
CDR3aa: ASRTSGGRDTQY

v_gene: TRBV28
j_gene: TRBJ2-5
CDR3aa: ASSAPWGGETQY

v_gene: TRBV13
j_gene: TRBJ2-3
CDR3aa: ASSTGDTQY

v_gene: TRBV6-5
j_gene: TRBJ1-6
CDR3aa: ASSPISRNSPLH

v_gene: TRBV5-1
j_gene: TRBJ1-1
CDR3aa: ASSLENFNTEAF

v_gene: TRBV18
j_gene: TRBJ2-2
CDR3aa: ASSPPPSGGNTGELF

v_gene: TRBV5-4
j_gene: TRBJ2-3
CDR3aa: ASSSQRVGADTQY

v_gene: TRBV29-1
j_gene: TRBJ1-2
CDR3aa: SVPSRQAGYT

v_gene: TRBV11-3
j_gene: TRBJ2-3
CDR3aa: ASSLTSGGTDTQY

v_gene: TRBV4-2
j_gene: TRBJ2-7
CDR3aa: ASSQVGWGEVLQY

v_gene: TRBV9
j_gene: TRBJ2-5
CDR3aa: ASSPVRGESAETQY

v_gene: TRBV28
j_gene: TRBJ1-2
CDR3aa: ASSSWRTGAGYT

v_gene: TRBV14
j_gene: TRBJ1-5
CDR3aa: ASSPHGGRVHSNQPQH

v_gene: TRBV15
j_gene: TRBJ1-1
CDR3aa: ATGRRGEGNTEAF